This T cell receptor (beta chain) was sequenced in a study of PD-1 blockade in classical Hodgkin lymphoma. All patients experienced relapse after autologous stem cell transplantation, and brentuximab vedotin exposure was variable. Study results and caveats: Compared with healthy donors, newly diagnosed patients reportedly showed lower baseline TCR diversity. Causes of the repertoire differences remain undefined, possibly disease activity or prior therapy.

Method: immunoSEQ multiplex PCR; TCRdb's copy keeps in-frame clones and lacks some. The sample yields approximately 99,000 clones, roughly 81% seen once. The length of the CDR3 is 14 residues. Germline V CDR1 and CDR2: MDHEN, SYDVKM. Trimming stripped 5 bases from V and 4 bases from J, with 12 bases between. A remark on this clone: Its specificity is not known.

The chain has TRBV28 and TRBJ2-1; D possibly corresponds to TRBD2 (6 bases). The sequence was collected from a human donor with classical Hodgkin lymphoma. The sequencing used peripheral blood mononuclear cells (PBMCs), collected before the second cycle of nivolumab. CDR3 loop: CASSMPGSYNEQFF. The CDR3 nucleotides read TGTGCCAGCAGTATGCCCGGGAGTTACAATGAGCAGTTCTTC. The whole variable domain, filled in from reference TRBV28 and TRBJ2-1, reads DVKVTQSSRYLVKRTGEKVFLECVQDMDHENMFWYRQDPGLGLRLIYFSYDVKMKEKGDIPEGYSVSREKKERFSLILESASTNQTSMYLCASSMPGSYNEQFFGPGTRLTVL.